Below, one TCR beta chain is given with its context. Its antigen is still unknown. The data stem from a study of OX40 agonist ivuxolimab in advanced cancers. Study-level background: Hepatocellular carcinoma, melanoma, renal cell or head and neck cancer affected the dose-escalation patients. A male proportion of under 90% was recorded, with mean age approximately 64 years and range 23 to 79. Study findings and constraints: CD4+ and CD8+ T cells in blood underwent clonal expansion by week 6 at 0.1 to 3.0 mg/kg. Averaging showed that CD8+ T cells had more expanded clones than CD4+ did.

Method: immunoSEQ multiplex PCR; TCRdb's copy keeps in-frame clones and lacks some. This sample has about 53,000 clones, with roughly 73% found just once. V was trimmed by 0 bases and J by 6 bases, leaving 9 bases between them. The CDR3 length is 15 residues. CDR1 MDHEN and CDR2 SYDVKM come from the germline V gene. Sequenced material: CD4+ or CD8+ T cells sorted from blood, taken in a trial of the OX40 agonist ivuxolimab. The TCR sequence derives from an adult with an advanced solid tumor such as melanoma, head and neck, liver or kidney cancer. The rearrangement links TRBV28 to TRBJ1-6; weak D call: TRBD1 (6 bases). CDR3 residues: CASSLWGAGNSPLHF. DNA of the CDR3: TGTGCCAGCAGTTTATGGGGGGCCGGTAATTCACCCCTCCACTTT. The variable domain in full, completed from reference TRBV28 and TRBJ1-6, reads DVKVTQSSRYLVKRTGEKVFLECVQDMDHENMFWYRQDPGLGLRLIYFSYDVKMKEKGDIPEGYSVSREKKERFSLILESASTNQTSMYLCASSLWGAGNSPLHFGNGTRLTVT.